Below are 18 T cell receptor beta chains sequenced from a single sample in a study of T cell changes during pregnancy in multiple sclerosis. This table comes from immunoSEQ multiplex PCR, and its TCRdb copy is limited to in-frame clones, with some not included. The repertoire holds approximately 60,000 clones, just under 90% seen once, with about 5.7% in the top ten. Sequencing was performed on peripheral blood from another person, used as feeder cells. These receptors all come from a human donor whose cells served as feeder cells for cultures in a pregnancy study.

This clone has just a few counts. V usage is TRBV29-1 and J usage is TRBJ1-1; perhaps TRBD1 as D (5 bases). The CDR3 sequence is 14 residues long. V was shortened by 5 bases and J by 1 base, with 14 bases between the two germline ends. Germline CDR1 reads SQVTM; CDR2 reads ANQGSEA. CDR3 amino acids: CSVRREMQNTEAFF. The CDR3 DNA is TGCAGCGTTCGCAGGGAGATGCAGAACACTGAAGCTTTCTTT. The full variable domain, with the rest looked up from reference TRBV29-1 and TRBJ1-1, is SAVISQKPSRDICQRGTSLTIQCQVDSQVTMMFWYRQQPGQSLTLIATANQGSEATYESGFVIDKFPISRPNLTFSTLTVSNMSPEDSSIYLCSVRREMQNTEAFFGQGTRLTVV.

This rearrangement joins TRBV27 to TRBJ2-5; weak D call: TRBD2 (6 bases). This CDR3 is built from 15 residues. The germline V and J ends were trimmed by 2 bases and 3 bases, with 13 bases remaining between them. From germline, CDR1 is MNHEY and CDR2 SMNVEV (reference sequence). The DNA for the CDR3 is TGTGCCAGCAGTTTAGGCCAGGGACTTGAAGAGACCCAGTACTTC. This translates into CASSLGQGLEETQYF.

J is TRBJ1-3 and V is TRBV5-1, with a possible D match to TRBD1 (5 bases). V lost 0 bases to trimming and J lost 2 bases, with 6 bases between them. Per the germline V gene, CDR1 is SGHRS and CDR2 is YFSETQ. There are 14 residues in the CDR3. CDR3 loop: CASSLVGPGNTIYF. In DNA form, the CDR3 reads TGCGCCAGCAGCTTGGTGGGGCCTGGAAACACCATATATTTT.

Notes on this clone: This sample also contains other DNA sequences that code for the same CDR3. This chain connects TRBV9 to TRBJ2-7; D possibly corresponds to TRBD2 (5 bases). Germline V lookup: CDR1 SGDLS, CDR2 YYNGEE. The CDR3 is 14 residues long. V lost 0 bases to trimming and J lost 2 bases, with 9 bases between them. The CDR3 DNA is TGTGCCAGCAGCGTAGAGGACTCTCCCTACGAGCAGTACTTC. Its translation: CASSVEDSPYEQYF.

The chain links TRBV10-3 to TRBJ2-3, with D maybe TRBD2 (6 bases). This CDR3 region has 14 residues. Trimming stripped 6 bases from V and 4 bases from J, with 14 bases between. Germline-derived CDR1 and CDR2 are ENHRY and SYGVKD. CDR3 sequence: CAIRGGRDADTQYF. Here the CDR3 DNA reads TGTGCCATCAGAGGCGGGCGGGACGCAGATACGCAGTATTTT.

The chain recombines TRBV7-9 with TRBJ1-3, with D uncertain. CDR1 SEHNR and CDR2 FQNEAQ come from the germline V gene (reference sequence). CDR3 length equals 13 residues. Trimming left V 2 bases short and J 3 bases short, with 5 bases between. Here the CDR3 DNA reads TGTGCCAGCAGCTTAAACGGTGGAAACACCATATATTTT. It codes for CASSLNGGNTIYF.

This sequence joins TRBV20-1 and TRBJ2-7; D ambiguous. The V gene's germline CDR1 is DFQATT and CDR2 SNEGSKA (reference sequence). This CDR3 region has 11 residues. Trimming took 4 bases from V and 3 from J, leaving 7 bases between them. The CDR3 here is CSATESYEQYF. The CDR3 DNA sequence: TGCAGTGCTACTGAAAGCTACGAGCAGTACTTC.

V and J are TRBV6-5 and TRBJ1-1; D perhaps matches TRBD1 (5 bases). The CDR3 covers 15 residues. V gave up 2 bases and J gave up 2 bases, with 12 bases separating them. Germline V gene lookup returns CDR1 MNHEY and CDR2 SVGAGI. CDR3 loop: CASSYAHRLNTEAFF. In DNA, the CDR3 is TGTGCCAGCAGTTACGCCCACAGGTTAAACACTGAAGCTTTCTTT.

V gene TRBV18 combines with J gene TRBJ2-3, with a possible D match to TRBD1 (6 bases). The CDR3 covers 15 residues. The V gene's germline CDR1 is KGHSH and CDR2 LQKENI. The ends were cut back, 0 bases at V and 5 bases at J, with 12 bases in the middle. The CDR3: CASSPPKTGQDTQYF. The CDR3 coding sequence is TGTGCCAGCTCACCACCGAAGACAGGTCAAGATACGCAGTATTTT.

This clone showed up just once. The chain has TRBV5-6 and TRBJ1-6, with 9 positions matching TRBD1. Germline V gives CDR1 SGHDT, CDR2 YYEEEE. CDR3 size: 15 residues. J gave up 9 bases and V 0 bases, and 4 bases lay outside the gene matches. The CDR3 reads CASSLGQGVGSPLHF. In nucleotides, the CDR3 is TGTGCCAGCAGCTTGGGACAGGGGGTAGGTTCACCCCTCCACTTT.

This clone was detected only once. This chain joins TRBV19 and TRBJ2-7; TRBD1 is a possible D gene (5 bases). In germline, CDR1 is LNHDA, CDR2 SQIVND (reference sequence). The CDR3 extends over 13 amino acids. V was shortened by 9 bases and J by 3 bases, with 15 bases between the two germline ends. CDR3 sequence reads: CASSQGLGYEQYF. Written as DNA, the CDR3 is TGTGCCAGCTCCCAGGGATTGGGCTACGAGCAGTACTTC.

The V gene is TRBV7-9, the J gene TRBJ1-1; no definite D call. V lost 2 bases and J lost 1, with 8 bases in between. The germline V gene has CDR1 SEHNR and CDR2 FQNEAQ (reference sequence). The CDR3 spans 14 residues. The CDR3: CASSLPYSNTEAFF. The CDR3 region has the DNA TGTGCCAGCAGCTTACCTTACTCGAACACTGAAGCTTTCTTT.

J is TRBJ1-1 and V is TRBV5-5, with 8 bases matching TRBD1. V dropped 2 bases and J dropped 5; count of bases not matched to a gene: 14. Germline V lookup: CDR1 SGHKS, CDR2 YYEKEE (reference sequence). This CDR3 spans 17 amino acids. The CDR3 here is CASSLGSVLRGRTEAFF. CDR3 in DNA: TGTGCCAGCAGCTTAGGGTCGGTCCTCAGGGGGCGAACTGAAGCTTTCTTT.

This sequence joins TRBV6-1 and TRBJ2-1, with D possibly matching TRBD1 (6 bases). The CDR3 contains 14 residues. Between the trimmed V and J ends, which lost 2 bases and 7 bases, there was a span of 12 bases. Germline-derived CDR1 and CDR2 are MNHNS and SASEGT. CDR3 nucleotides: TGTGCCAGCAGTGAACCGGGACAACCGAATGAGCAGTTCTTC. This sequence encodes CASSEPGQPNEQFF.

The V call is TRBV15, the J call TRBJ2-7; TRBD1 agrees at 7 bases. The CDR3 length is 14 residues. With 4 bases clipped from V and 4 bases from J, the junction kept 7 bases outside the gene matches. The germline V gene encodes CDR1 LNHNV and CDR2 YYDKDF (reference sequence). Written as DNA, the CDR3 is TGTGCCACCAGCACCAGGACAGGATTTTACGAGCAGTACTTC. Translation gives CATSTRTGFYEQYF.

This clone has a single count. CDR3 in DNA: TGTGCCAGCAGCTTGACGGGCAGAAAGAACACTGAAGCTTTCTTT. Translation: CASSLTGRKNTEAFF. The chain recombines TRBV5-6 with TRBJ1-1; D unclear. The CDR3 spans 15 residues. Germline CDR1 reads SGHDT; CDR2 reads YYEEEE. V lost 1 base and J lost 1, with 11 bases in between. Full variable domain (remainder filled in from reference TRBV5-6 and TRBJ1-1): DAGVTQSPTHLIKTRGQQVTLRCSPKSGHDTVSWYQQALGQGPQFIFQYYEEEERQRGNFPDRFSGHQFPNYSSELNVNALLLGDSALYLCASSLTGRKNTEAFFGQGTRLTVV.

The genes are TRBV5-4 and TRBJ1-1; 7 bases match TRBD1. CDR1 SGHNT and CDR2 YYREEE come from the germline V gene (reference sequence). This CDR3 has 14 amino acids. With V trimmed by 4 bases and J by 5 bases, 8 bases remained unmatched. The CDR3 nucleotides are TGTGCCAGCAGCCCGGGACAGAGGGAGACTGAAGCTTTCTTT. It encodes CASSPGQRETEAFF.

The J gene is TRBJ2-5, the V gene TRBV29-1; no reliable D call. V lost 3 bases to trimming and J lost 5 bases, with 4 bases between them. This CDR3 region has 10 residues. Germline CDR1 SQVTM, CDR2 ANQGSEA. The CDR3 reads CSVDRETQYF. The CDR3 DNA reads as TGCAGCGTTGACCGCGAGACCCAGTACTTC.